This T cell receptor beta chain appears in the sequencing data of a study of shared clonotypes between healthy human individuals. Assay used: immunoSEQ multiplex PCR; TCRdb lists only in-frame clones, some missing. The table lists about 2 million clones, roughly 95% of them singletons. The junction had 2 bases not matched to a gene; V was cut back by 4 bases and J by 4 bases. The CDR3 runs to 14 residues. Germline V gene sequence: CDR1 SGHVS, CDR2 FNYEAQ. The sequence derives from a man aged 18-30 years in good health. This chain uses TRBV7-6 with TRBJ2-7; TRBD2 agrees at 12 bases. The specimen sequenced was naive CD4+ T cells sorted from blood. The subset here: CD45RA+ positively selected. The chain's CDR3 is CASSSGLAGYEQYF. The DNA for the CDR3 is TGTGCCAGCAGCTCGGGACTAGCGGGTTACGAGCAGTACTTC. Filled out from reference TRBV7-6 and TRBJ2-7, the complete variable domain reads GAGVSQSPRYKVTKRGQDVALRCDPISGHVSLYWYRQALGQGPEFLTYFNYEAQQDKSGLPNDRFSAERPEGSISTLTIQRTEQRDSAMYRCASSSGLAGYEQYFGPGTRLTVT.